These 17 T cell receptor beta chains originate from one sample sequenced in a study of blood T cell repertoires in COVID-19. Libraries were prepared by immunoSEQ multiplex PCR; TCRdb keeps only in-frame clonotypes and omits some of them. Of 650,000 to 800,000 clones in the sample, 75% to 90% are singletons; the top ten hold roughly 0.25%. Sequencing was done on a sample of peripheral blood. These receptor sequences come from a woman aged 18-29 years with acute or convalescent COVID-19.

The CDR3 protein is CASRGGKSNTEAFF. The CDR3 nucleotides read TGCGCCAGCAGGGGGGGGAAGTCGAACACTGAAGCTTTCTTT. V usage is TRBV5-1 and J usage is TRBJ1-1, with a tentative D call TRBD1 (5 bases). Per the germline V gene, CDR1 is SGHRS and CDR2 is YFSETQ. The CDR3 runs 14 residues. Between the trimmed V and J ends, which lost 5 bases and 1 base, there was a span of 12 bases.

The V gene is TRBV6-2 or TRBV6-3, the J gene TRBJ2-1; 8 nucleotides agree with TRBD2. Trimming cost V 6 bases and J 0 bases; bases outside gene matches: 7. The CDR3 runs to 16 residues. The germline CDR1 and CDR2 sequences are MNHEY and SVGEGT. CDR3 in amino acids: CASSSGLVSSYNEQFF. As DNA, the CDR3 is TGTGCCAGCAGCTCGGGACTAGTCAGCTCCTACAATGAGCAGTTCTTC.

The chain is built from TRBV7-3 and TRBJ1-2; the D is unclear. Trimming removed 0 bases from V and 4 bases from J, with 21 bases in between. CDR1 is SGHTA, CDR2 FQGTGA, per germline. The CDR3 has 18 amino acids. CDR3 nucleotide sequence: TGTGCCAGCAGCTTAACCGCGGCCGGTAGAGGTTCGAGCTATGGCTACACCTTC. The encoded protein is CASSLTAAGRGSSYGYTF.

This clone has a single count. This chain links TRBV6-6 with TRBJ1-5; 10 nucleotides match TRBD1. The CDR3 has 16 residues. After removal of 6 bases from V and 4 bases from J, the junction contained 9 bases not matched to a gene. Germline CDR1 reads MNHNY; CDR2 reads SVGAGI (reference sequence). CDR3 residues: CASRRGGQGFNQPQHF. The DNA for the CDR3 is TGTGCCAGCAGAAGAGGGGGACAGGGGTTTAATCAGCCCCAGCATTTT.

The chain recombines TRBV9 with TRBJ1-5; D remains unclear. From germline, CDR1 is SGDLS and CDR2 YYNGEE. The CDR3 consists of 17 residues. The germline V and J ends were trimmed by 0 bases and 0 bases, with 13 bases remaining between them. The CDR3 spells CASSVEAELYSNQPQHF. The CDR3 region has the DNA TGTGCCAGCAGCGTAGAAGCCGAGCTCTATAGCAATCAGCCCCAGCATTTT.

This clone was seen only once. V is TRBV10-3 and J is TRBJ1-2, with TRBD1 as a possible D gene (6 bases). Trimming removed 7 bases from V and 7 bases from J, with 13 bases in between. The germline gives CDR1 ENHRY, CDR2 SYGVKD. The CDR3 is 12 residues long. The CDR3 coding sequence is TGTGCCATCATGGGGGGGGGCATTGGCTACACCTTC. Translation: CAIMGGGIGYTF.

The chain has TRBV6-5 and TRBJ1-1; D gene ambiguous. CDR1 MNHEY and CDR2 SVGAGI come from the germline V gene. V shed 0 bases and J shed 10 bases, with 12 bases lying between them. The CDR3 totals 13 residues. CDR3 sequence: CASSYSTGVGAFF. CDR3 coding DNA: TGTGCCAGCAGTTACTCGACCGGGGTGGGAGCTTTCTTT.

The chain recombines TRBV3-1 (or the pseudogene TRBV3-2) with TRBJ2-6; D remains ambiguous. The CDR3 sequence is 14 residues long. CDR1 is LGHDT and CDR2 is YNNKEL in the germline V gene (reference sequence). Between the trimmed V and J ends, which lost 1 base and 4 bases, there was a span of 5 bases. The CDR3 here is CASSQVIGANVLTF. DNA for the CDR3: TGTGCCAGCAGCCAAGTAATCGGGGCCAACGTCCTGACTTTC.

The chain joins TRBV4-1 to TRBJ1-2, with TRBD1 matching 9 bases. The CDR3 totals 17 residues. Germline loops: CDR1 MGHRA, CDR2 YSYEKL. V lost 6 bases, J lost 3 bases, and 14 bases stayed unmatched. The CDR3 here is CASRQSLYRGLYYGYTF. CDR3 DNA sequence: TGCGCCAGCAGACAGAGCCTCTACAGGGGGCTGTACTATGGCTACACCTTC.

The chain carries TRBV7-3 and TRBJ1-5; 7 nucleotides align to TRBD1. The V and J ends lost 9 bases and 5 bases, in that order; junction bases with no gene match: 13. The CDR3 runs to 15 residues. Germline CDR1 and CDR2: SGHTA and FQGTGA. This chain's CDR3 is CARGWVLDRDQPQHF. DNA of the CDR3: TGTGCCAGGGGCTGGGTCCTTGACAGGGATCAGCCCCAGCATTTT.

This chain links TRBV3-1 (or the pseudogene TRBV3-2) with TRBJ2-3, with TRBD2 as a possible D gene (6 bases). This CDR3 spans 18 amino acids. CDR1 is LGHDT and CDR2 is YNNKEL in the germline V gene (reference sequence). V lost 3 bases, J lost 5 bases, and 24 bases lay in between. CDR3 DNA sequence: TGTGCCAGCAGCCAGAAAACAGTGGGGCGGGGAACGGGAGATACGCAGTATTTT. Residues: CASSQKTVGRGTGDTQYF.

The genes are TRBV27 and TRBJ1-2, with D possibly being TRBD1 (6 bases). This CDR3 comprises 14 residues. Trimming removed 5 bases at V and 4 bases at J, with 14 bases between. Looked up from germline, CDR1 is MNHEY and CDR2 is SMNVEV (reference sequence). CDR3 DNA sequence: TGTGCCAGCAGTGATCGACAGGAGTCCTATGGCTACACCTTC. Its protein product is CASSDRQESYGYTF.

The rearrangement uses TRBV4-3 and TRBJ1-2, with D tentatively TRBD1 (6 bases). Germline CDR1 is LGHNA and CDR2 is YSLEER. V gave up 4 bases and J gave up 7 bases, with 22 bases separating them. The CDR3 extends over 16 amino acids. CDR3 sequence: CASSPLEQGKGRGYTF. The DNA of the CDR3 is TGCGCCAGCAGCCCCCTAGAACAGGGAAAGGGACGTGGCTACACCTTC.

This clone was counted a single time. Additional DNA sequences in this sample encode the identical CDR3. The chain is built from TRBV5-6 and TRBJ2-2; TRBD2 might be the D (5 bases). The CDR3 runs 12 residues. The germline gives CDR1 SGHDT, CDR2 YYEEEE. V was trimmed by 2 bases and J by 6 bases, leaving 5 bases between them. DNA for the CDR3: TGTGCCAGCAGCTTCGGGGCCGGGGAGCTGTTTTTT. It yields the protein CASSFGAGELFF.

This CDR3 is CASSAGTGYSGANVLTF. The CDR3 bases are TGTGCCAGCAGTGCCGGGACAGGGTATTCTGGGGCCAACGTCCTGACTTTC. The chain has TRBV9 and TRBJ2-6, with 9 bases that match TRBD1. The length of the CDR3 is 17 residues. After removal of 5 bases from V and 1 base from J, the junction contained 7 bases not matched to a gene. Germline CDR1 SGDLS, CDR2 YYNGEE. Full variable domain (outside the CDR3, taken from reference TRBV9 and TRBJ2-6): DSGVTQTPKHLITATGQRVTLRCSPRSGDLSVYWYQQSLDQGLQFLIQYYNGEERAKGNILERFSAQQFPDLHSELNLSSLELGDSALYFCASSAGTGYSGANVLTFGAGSRLTVL.

J is TRBJ1-4 and V is TRBV18; 7 nucleotides align to TRBD1. V shed 0 bases, J shed 5 bases, and the junction held 3 bases outside the gene matches. This CDR3 region has 15 residues. The germline CDR1 and CDR2 sequences are KGHSH and LQKENI. CDR3 in amino acids: CASSPPGQKNEKLFF. CDR3 nucleotides: TGTGCCAGCTCACCACCGGGACAGAAAAATGAAAAACTGTTTTTT.

This clone has a single count. V gene TRBV9 combines with J gene TRBJ2-3; no clear D. V gave up 4 bases and J gave up 2 bases, with 11 bases separating them. The CDR3 covers 14 residues. Germline V gene lookup returns CDR1 SGDLS and CDR2 YYNGEE. The CDR3 protein is CASSPGAVTDTQYF. CDR3 in DNA: TGTGCCAGCAGCCCCGGAGCCGTCACAGATACGCAGTATTTT.